This TCR beta chain was identified in a study of chemoradiotherapy in HPV16-positive cancers. Repertoires were sampled repeatedly during chemoradiotherapy. Trimming took 0 bases from V and 2 from J, leaving 6 bases between them. CDR1 is MRHNA, CDR2 SNTAGT, per germline. The CDR3 runs to 14 residues. Repertoires were generated with immunoSEQ multiplex PCR, while TCRdb's copy carries only in-frame clones and drops some. Seen here are fewer than 40,000 clones, approximately 73% observed once, and the top ten hold about 4.9%. Sequenced here: blood, sampled from a patient who underwent chemoradiotherapy. The chain employs TRBV6-4 and TRBJ2-3; D remains ambiguous. This sequence was found in a human donor with HPV-associated anogenital cancer. In nucleotides, the CDR3 is TGTGCCAGCAGTGACTCTGGCTCCACAGATACGCAGTATTTT. Translating it yields CASSDSGSTDTQYF.